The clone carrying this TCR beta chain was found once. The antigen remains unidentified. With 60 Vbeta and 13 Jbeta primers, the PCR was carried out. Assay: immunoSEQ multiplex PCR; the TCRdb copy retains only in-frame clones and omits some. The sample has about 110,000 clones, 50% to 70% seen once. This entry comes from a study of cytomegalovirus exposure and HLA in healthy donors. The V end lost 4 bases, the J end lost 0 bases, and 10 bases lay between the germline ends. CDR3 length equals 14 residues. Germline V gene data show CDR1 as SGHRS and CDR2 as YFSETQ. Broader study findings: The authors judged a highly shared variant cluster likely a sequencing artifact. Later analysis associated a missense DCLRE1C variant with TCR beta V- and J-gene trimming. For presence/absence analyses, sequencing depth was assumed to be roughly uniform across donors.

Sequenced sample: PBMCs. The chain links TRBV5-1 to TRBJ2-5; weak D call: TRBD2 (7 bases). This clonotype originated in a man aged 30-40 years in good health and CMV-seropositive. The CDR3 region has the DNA TGCGCCAGCAGCATAGGGGGGGACCAAGAGACCCAGTACTTC. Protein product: CASSIGGDQETQYF.